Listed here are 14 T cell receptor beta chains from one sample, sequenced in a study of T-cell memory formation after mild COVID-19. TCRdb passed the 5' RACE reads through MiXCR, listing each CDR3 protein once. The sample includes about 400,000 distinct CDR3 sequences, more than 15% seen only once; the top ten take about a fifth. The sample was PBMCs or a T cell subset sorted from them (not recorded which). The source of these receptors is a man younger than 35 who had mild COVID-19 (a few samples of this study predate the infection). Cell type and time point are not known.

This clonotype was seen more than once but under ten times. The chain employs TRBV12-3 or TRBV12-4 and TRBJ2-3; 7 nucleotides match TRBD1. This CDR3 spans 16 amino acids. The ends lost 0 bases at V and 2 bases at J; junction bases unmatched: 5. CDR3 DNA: TGTGCCAGCAGTTTAGCCCTAGACAGGGACACAGATACGCAGTATTTT. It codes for CASSLALDRDTDTQYF.

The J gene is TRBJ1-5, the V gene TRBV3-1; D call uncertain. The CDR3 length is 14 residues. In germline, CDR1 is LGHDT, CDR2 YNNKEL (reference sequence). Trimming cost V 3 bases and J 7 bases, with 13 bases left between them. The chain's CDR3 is CASSQGFRSQPQHF. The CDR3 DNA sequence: TGTGCCAGCAGCCAGGGGTTTCGAAGCCAGCCCCAGCATTTT.

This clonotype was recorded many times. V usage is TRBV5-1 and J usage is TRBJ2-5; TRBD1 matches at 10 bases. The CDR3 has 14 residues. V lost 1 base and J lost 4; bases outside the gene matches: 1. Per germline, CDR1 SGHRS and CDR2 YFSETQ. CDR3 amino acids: CASSLRDRGETQYF. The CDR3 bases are TGCGCCAGCAGCTTGCGGGACAGGGGAGAGACCCAGTACTTC.

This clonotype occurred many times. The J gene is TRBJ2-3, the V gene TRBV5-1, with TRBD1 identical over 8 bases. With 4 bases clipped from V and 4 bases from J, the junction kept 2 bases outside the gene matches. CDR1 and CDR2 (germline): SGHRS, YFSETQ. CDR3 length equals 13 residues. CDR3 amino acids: CASSVTGADTQYF. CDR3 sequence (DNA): TGCGCCAGCAGCGTGACAGGGGCAGATACGCAGTATTTT.

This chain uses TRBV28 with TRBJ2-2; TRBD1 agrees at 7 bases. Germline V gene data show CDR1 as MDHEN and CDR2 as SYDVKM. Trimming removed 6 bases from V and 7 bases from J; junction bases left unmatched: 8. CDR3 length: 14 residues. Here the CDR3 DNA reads TGTGCCAGCAGGTCCACAGGGGTCTACGGGGAGCTGTTTTTT. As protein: CASRSTGVYGELFF.

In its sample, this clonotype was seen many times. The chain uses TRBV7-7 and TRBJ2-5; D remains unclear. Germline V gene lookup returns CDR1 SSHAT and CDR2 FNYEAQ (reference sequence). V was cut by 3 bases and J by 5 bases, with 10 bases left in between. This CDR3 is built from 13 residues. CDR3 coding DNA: TGTGCCAGCAGCTTGACCACAACGGAGACCCAGTACTTC. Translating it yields CASSLTTTETQYF.

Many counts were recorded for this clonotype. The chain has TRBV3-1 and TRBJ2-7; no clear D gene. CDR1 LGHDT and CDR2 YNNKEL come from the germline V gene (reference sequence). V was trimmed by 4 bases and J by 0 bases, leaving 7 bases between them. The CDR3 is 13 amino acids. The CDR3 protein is CASSPSSSYEQYV. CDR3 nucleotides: TGTGCCAGCAGCCCCTCGAGCTCCTACGAGCAGTACGTC.

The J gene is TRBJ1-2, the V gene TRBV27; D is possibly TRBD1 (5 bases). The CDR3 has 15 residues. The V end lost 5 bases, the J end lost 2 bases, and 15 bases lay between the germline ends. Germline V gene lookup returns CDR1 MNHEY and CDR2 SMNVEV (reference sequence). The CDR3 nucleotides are TGTGCCAGCAGTCGGGGTCGGGGACCGAACTATGGCTACACCTTC. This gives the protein CASSRGRGPNYGYTF.

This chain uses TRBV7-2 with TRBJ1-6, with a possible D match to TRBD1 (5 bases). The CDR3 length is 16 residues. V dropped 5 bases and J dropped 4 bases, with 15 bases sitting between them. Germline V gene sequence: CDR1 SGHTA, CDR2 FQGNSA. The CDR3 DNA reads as TGTGCCAGCAGCCCATTCTCGGGACTGTATAATTCACCCCTCCACTTT. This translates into CASSPFSGLYNSPLHF.

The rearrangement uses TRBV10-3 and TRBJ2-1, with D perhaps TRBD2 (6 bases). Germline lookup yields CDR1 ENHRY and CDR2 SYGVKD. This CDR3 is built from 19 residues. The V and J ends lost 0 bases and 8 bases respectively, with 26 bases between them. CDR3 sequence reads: CAISESQSRLRGFLDEQFF. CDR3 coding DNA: TGTGCCATCAGTGAGTCCCAATCCAGACTGCGGGGTTTCTTGGATGAGCAGTTCTTC.

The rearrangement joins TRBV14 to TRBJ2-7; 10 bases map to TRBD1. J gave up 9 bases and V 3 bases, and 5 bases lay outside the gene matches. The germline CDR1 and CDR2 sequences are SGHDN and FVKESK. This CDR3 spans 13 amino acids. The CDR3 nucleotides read TGTGCCAGCAGCCACGGACAGGGGGGTGCGCAGTACTTC. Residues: CASSHGQGGAQYF.

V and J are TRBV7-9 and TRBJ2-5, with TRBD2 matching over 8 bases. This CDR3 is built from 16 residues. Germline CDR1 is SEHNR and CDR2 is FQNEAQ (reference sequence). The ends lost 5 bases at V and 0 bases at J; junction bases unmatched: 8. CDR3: CASSPGGGLYQETQYF. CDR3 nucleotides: TGTGCCAGCAGCCCCGGGGGGGGGCTATACCAAGAGACCCAGTACTTC.

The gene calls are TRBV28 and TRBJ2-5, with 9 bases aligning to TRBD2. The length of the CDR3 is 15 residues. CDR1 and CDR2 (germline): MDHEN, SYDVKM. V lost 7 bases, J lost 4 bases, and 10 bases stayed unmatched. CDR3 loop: CASTHSGGLGETQYF. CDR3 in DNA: TGTGCCAGCACCCATAGCGGGGGCCTTGGAGAGACCCAGTACTTC.

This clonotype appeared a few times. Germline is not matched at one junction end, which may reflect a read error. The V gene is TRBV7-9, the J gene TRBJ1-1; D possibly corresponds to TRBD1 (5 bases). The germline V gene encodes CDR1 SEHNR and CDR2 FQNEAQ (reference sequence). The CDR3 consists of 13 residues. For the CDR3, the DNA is TGTGCCAGCAGATACGCAGGGAACGCTGAAGCTTTCTTT. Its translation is CASRYAGNAEAFF. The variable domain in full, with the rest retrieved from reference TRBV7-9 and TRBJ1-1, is DTGVSQNPRHKITKRGQNVTFRCDPISEHNRLYWYRQTLGQGPEFLTYFQNEAQLEKSRLLSDRFSAERPKGSFSTLEIQRTEQGDSAMYLCASRYAGNAEAFFGQGTRLTVV.